Listed below are T cell receptor beta chains from one sample, sequenced in a study of Ad26.COV2.S vaccination and SARS-CoV-2 variants. The table came from immunoSEQ multiplex PCR; TCRdb's copy has only in-frame clones and leaves some out. Of around 400,000 clones in the sample, approximately 89% were seen once. Sample: peripheral blood, taken in a trial of Ad26.COV2.S vaccine versus placebo. Receptor source: a person between 18 and 60 years old who received the Ad26.COV2.S COVID-19 vaccine or a placebo. The CDR3 runs from the conserved cysteine through the conserved F or W. D genes are given only for firm matches.

v_call: TRBV7-2; d_call: TRBD1; j_call: TRBJ1-1; cdr3_aa: CASRNRGRTEAFF; cdr3_nt: TGTGCCAGCAGAAACAGGGGGAGGACTGAAGCTTTCTTT
v_call: TRBV7-2; d_call: .; j_call: TRBJ2-7; cdr3_aa: CASSTSGTASYEQYF; cdr3_nt: TGTGCCAGCAGCACATCCGGGACGGCCTCCTACGAGCAGTACTTC
v_call: TRBV11-2; d_call: TRBD2; j_call: TRBJ2-1; cdr3_aa: CASSVVPNSLAGNNEQFF; cdr3_nt: TGTGCCAGCAGCGTCGTGCCCAACTCCCTAGCGGGCAACAATGAGCAGTTCTTC
v_call: TRBV10-1; d_call: TRBD1; j_call: TRBJ1-5; cdr3_aa: CASSLSTGDPNQPQHF; cdr3_nt: TGCGCCAGCAGTCTCTCTACAGGGGATCCAAATCAGCCCCAGCATTTT
v_call: TRBV20-1; d_call: TRBD1; j_call: TRBJ2-1; cdr3_aa: CSASMFPEQGIIDNEQFF; cdr3_nt: TGCAGTGCTAGTATGTTCCCCGAACAGGGGATTATAGACAATGAGCAGTTCTTC
v_call: TRBV6-1; d_call: TRBD2; j_call: TRBJ2-1; cdr3_aa: CASSDLAGEMSEQFF; cdr3_nt: TGTGCCAGCAGTGACCTAGCGGGAGAGATGAGTGAGCAGTTCTTC
v_call: TRBV10-3; d_call: TRBD2; j_call: TRBJ2-7; cdr3_aa: CAISGGGSHNEQYF; cdr3_nt: TGTGCCATCAGTGGGGGGGGGTCGCACAACGAGCAGTACTTC
v_call: TRBV7-2; d_call: TRBD1; j_call: TRBJ1-6; cdr3_aa: CASSLAGTGGNSPLHF; cdr3_nt: TGTGCCAGCAGCTTAGCCGGGACAGGGGGCAATTCACCCCTCCACTTT
v_call: TRBV9; d_call: .; j_call: TRBJ1-4; cdr3_aa: CASSVGWGRRNEKLFF; cdr3_nt: TGTGCCAGCAGCGTAGGGTGGGGACGGAGGAATGAAAAACTGTTTTTT
v_call: TRBV6-5; d_call: TRBD1; j_call: TRBJ1-2; cdr3_aa: CASSWDSNYGYTF; cdr3_nt: TGTGCCAGCAGCTGGGACAGCAACTATGGCTACACCTTC